This entry lists 2 T cell receptor beta chains sequenced from one sample in a study of patients and donors after allogeneic stem cell transplantation. TCRdb reprocessed the RT-PCR reads via MiXCR and lists one record per CDR3 protein. The sample consists of approximately 410,000 distinct CDR3 sequences, 16% of them appearing once. The specimen was blood, either unsorted or a sorted T cell fraction (not recorded which). Receptor source: a human donor who was either an allogeneic HSCT recipient or a stem cell or donor lymphocyte infusion donor (not recorded which). It is not recorded whose cells these are; they may come from a transplant donor.

The gene calls are TRBV3-1 and TRBJ2-5; 8 bases are shared with TRBD2. Germline V gene data show CDR1 as LGHDT and CDR2 as YNNKEL (reference sequence). Germline trimming cut 0 bases from V and 0 bases from J; bases unmatched to any gene: 3. The CDR3 sequence is 16 residues long. Here the CDR3 DNA reads TGTGCCAGCAGCCAAGATCCTAGCGGGTACCAAGAGACCCAGTACTTC. This encodes CASSQDPSGYQETQYF.

The chain employs TRBV12-3 or TRBV12-4 and TRBJ1-3; unclear D gene. The CDR3 extends over 16 amino acids. The germline V and J ends were trimmed by 6 bases and 0 bases, with 15 bases remaining between them. CDR3 region: CASSKLVTSSGNTIYF. In nucleotides, the CDR3 is TGTGCCAGCAGCAAATTGGTCACGAGCTCTGGAAACACCATATATTTT.